This entry lists 17 T cell receptor beta chains sequenced from one sample in a study of technical replicates of blood from several donors. TCRdb's table, derived via immunoSEQ multiplex PCR, lists solely in-frame clones and lacks some. The sample gives 75,000 to 90,000 clones, around 93% of which show up once; less than 0.3% is in the top ten. The sample was T cells isolated from PBMCs. The receptors were gathered from a human donor in good health.

This chain links TRBV2 with TRBJ2-2, with 8 positions matching TRBD2. The V segment lost 7 bases and the J segment 7 bases; nucleotides outside the gene matches: 2. The CDR3 spans 12 residues. From germline, CDR1 is SNHLY and CDR2 FYNNEI. In nucleotides, the CDR3 is TGTGCCAGCACCAGCGGGAGCGGGGAGCTGTTTTTT. Its translation is CASTSGSGELFF. The full variable domain, with the rest looked up from reference TRBV2 and TRBJ2-2, is EPEVTQTPSHQVTQMGQEVILRCVPISNHLYFYWYRQILGQKVEFLVSFYNNEISEKSEIFDDQFSVERPDGSNFTLKIRSTKLEDSAMYFCASTSGSGELFFGEGSRLTVL.

This rearrangement joins TRBV2 to TRBJ2-3, with 7 bases that match TRBD1. Per germline, CDR1 SNHLY and CDR2 FYNNEI. Trimming took 7 bases from V and 6 from J; bases not matched to a gene: 16. The CDR3 totals 16 residues. The CDR3 DNA sequence: TGTGCCAGCAACCCTTCGGAGACAGGGATGAAGGATACGCAGTATTTT. Its protein product is CASNPSETGMKDTQYF.

This chain joins TRBV7-6 and TRBJ1-1; D is unclear. Germline CDR1 SGHVS, CDR2 FNYEAQ. The CDR3 is 16 amino acids. Trimming cost V 1 base and J 5 bases, with 17 bases left between them. The CDR3 DNA is TGTGCCAGCAGCTTAGAAGACTTCGCGGCGAGAACTGAAGCTTTCTTT. Protein product: CASSLEDFAARTEAFF.

This chain joins TRBV19 and TRBJ2-7; D is unresolved. Looked up from germline, CDR1 is LNHDA and CDR2 is SQIVND (reference sequence). The CDR3 loop spans 15 amino acids. Trimming took off 1 base at V and 3 bases at J, with 13 bases between the two ends. Here the CDR3 reads CASSIGPGPVYEQYF. The CDR3 DNA reads as TGTGCCAGTAGTATAGGCCCAGGCCCTGTCTACGAGCAGTACTTC.

This chain links TRBV28 with TRBJ1-5, with D possibly matching TRBD1 (6 bases). Germline CDR1 reads MDHEN; CDR2 reads SYDVKM. The CDR3 totals 13 residues. V dropped 6 bases and J dropped 5 bases, with 11 bases sitting between them. CDR3 DNA: TGTGCCAGCAGGAGTGGGGGCGATCAGCCCCAGCATTTT. Protein product: CASRSGGDQPQHF.

This sequence joins TRBV6-5 and TRBJ1-1, with D hard to call. Trimming left V 2 bases short and J 11 bases short, with 18 bases between. The CDR3 runs 14 residues. Per the germline V gene, CDR1 is MNHEY and CDR2 is SVGAGI. CDR3 in amino acids: CASSYRGRFGGAFF. The CDR3 DNA follows: TGTGCCAGCAGTTACCGTGGGAGGTTTGGTGGGGCTTTCTTT.

This clone was found once. The CDR3 here is CASSISALPGQHF. The CDR3 region has the DNA TGTGCCAGTAGTATATCGGCCCTTCCGGGCCAGCATTTT. The rearrangement uses TRBV19 and TRBJ1-5; D is unclear. The ends were cut back, 2 bases at V and 12 bases at J, with 14 bases in the middle. In germline, CDR1 is LNHDA, CDR2 SQIVND (reference sequence). The CDR3 loop spans 13 amino acids.

This rearrangement joins TRBV5-6 to TRBJ1-5, with 8 bases lining up with TRBD1. V was pared by 2 bases and J by 7 bases, with 8 bases of the junction left unmatched. Looked up from germline, CDR1 is SGHDT and CDR2 is YYEEEE. The CDR3 contains 15 residues. CDR3 DNA sequence: TGTGCCAGCAGCTTTCGGGACAGGACATTGCAGCCCCAGCATTTT. Translated, it gives CASSFRDRTLQPQHF.

This rearrangement joins TRBV5-1 to TRBJ1-1; 7 bases align to TRBD1. This CDR3 spans 14 amino acids. Losses at the gene ends were 4 bases for V and 4 bases for J; bases not matched to a gene: 7. Germline CDR1 and CDR2: SGHRS and YFSETQ. CDR3 DNA: TGCGCCAGCAGCCCGGACAGGAGTTCCACTGAAGCTTTCTTT. Amino acids: CASSPDRSSTEAFF.

The CDR3 reads CASSYPTASLNTGELFF. The CDR3 bases are TGTGCCAGCAGTTATCCGACAGCCTCACTGAACACCGGGGAGCTGTTTTTT. The gene calls are TRBV28 and TRBJ2-2; D may be TRBD1 (5 bases). The CDR3 contains 17 residues. The V end was cut by 4 bases, the J end by 1 base, with 16 bases between. Per the germline V gene, CDR1 is MDHEN and CDR2 is SYDVKM.

CDR3: CASSLESGSGYEQYF. DNA of the CDR3: TGTGCCAGCAGCTTAGAGAGCGGGTCTGGCTACGAGCAGTACTTC. This chain connects TRBV7-7 to TRBJ2-7, with D perhaps matching TRBD2 (6 bases). The CDR3 contains 15 residues. V lost 1 base and J 3 bases, leaving 13 bases between the germline ends. In germline, CDR1 is SSHAT, CDR2 FNYEAQ (reference sequence).

This clone was seen only a few times. This chain links TRBV30 with TRBJ1-5, with 7 bases lining up with TRBD1. Trimming removed 5 bases from V and 6 bases from J; junction bases left unmatched: 4. From germline, CDR1 is GTSNPN and CDR2 SVGIG (reference sequence). This CDR3 is 12 amino acids long. The CDR3 here is CAWATGRQPQHF. CDR3 DNA: TGTGCCTGGGCGACAGGGCGTCAGCCCCAGCATTTT.

This chain joins TRBV28 and TRBJ1-1, with D possibly TRBD1 on 5 matching bases. V was pared by 4 bases and J by 1 base, with 7 bases between. The CDR3 runs 13 residues. Per the germline V gene, CDR1 is MDHEN and CDR2 is SYDVKM. The CDR3 here is CASSSTGNTEAFF. In DNA, the CDR3 is TGTGCCAGCAGTTCCACAGGGAACACTGAAGCTTTCTTT.

V usage is TRBV14 and J usage is TRBJ1-1; no clear D gene. This CDR3 is built from 13 residues. Trimming cost V 1 base and J 8 bases, with 11 bases left between them. Per germline, CDR1 SGHDN and CDR2 FVKESK. The CDR3 DNA is TGTGCCAGCAGCCAAGTTCTAGGCCTAGAAGCTTTCTTT. Residues: CASSQVLGLEAFF. The entire variable domain, with the rest obtained from reference TRBV14 and TRBJ1-1, is as follows: EAGVTQFPSHSVIEKGQTVTLRCDPISGHDNLYWYRRVMGKEIKFLLHFVKESKQDESGMPNNRFLAERTGGTYSTLKVQPAELEDSGVYFCASSQVLGLEAFFGQGTRLTVV.

The J gene is TRBJ2-5, the V gene TRBV14; 7 positions match TRBD2. The junction had 4 bases not matched to a gene; V was cut back by 2 bases and J by 7 bases. Germline V gene lookup returns CDR1 SGHDN and CDR2 FVKESK. The length of the CDR3 is 13 residues. CDR3 sequence (DNA): TGTGCCAGCAGCCAACAGTGGGAGGGGACCCAGTACTTC. It translates to CASSQQWEGTQYF. Combining the CDR3 with reference TRBV14 and TRBJ2-5 gives the whole variable domain EAGVTQFPSHSVIEKGQTVTLRCDPISGHDNLYWYRRVMGKEIKFLLHFVKESKQDESGMPNNRFLAERTGGTYSTLKVQPAELEDSGVYFCASSQQWEGTQYFGPGTRLLVL.

The CDR3 DNA is TGCGCCAGCAGCTTGAAGGGTAGGGGGGACAGGGGAGCAGATACGCAGTATTTT. This codes for CASSLKGRGDRGADTQYF. V is TRBV5-1 and J is TRBJ2-3; 10 bases agree with TRBD1. Germline values: CDR1 SGHRS, CDR2 YFSETQ. V shed 1 base and J 4 bases; nucleotides not matched to a gene: 12. This CDR3 has 18 amino acids.

The chain is built from TRBV4-2 and TRBJ2-1; D gene uncertain. Trimming removed 0 bases at V and 9 bases at J, with 15 bases between. This CDR3 is built from 15 residues. Germline V gene sequence: CDR1 LGHNA, CDR2 YNFKEQ. This CDR3 is CASSQDSTWSTEQFF. In nucleotides, the CDR3 is TGTGCCAGCAGCCAAGATTCAACCTGGAGCACTGAGCAGTTCTTC.